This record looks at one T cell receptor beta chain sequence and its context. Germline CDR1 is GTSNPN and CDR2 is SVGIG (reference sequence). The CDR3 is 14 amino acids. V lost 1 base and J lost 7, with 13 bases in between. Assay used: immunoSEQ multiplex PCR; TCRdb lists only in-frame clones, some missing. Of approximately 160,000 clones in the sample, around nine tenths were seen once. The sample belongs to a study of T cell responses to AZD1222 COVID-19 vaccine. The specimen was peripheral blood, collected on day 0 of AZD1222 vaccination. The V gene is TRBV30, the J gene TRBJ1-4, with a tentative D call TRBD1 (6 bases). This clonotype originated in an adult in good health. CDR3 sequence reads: CAWSAGGAGEKLFF. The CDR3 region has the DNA TGTGCCTGGAGTGCCGGGGGGGCCGGTGAAAAACTGTTTTTT.